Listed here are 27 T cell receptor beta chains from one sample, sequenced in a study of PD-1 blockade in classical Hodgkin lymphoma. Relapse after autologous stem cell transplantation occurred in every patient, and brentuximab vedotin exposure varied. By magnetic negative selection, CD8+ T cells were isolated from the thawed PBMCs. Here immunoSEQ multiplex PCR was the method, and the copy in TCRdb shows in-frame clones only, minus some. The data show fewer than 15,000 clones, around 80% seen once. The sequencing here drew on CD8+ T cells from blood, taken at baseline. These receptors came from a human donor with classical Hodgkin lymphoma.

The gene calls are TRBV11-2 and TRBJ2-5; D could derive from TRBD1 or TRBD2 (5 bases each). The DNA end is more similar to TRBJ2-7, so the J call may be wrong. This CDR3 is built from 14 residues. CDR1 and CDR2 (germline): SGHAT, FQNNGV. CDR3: CASSRGRAPYEQYF. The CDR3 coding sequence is TGTGCCAGCAGCCGGGGACGGGCCCCCTACGAGCAGTACTTC.

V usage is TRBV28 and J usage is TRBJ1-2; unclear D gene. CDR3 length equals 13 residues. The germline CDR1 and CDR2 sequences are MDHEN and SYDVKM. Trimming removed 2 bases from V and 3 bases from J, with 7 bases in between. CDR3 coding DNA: TGTGCCAGCAGTTTAACTGGGGACTATGGCTACACCTTC. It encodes CASSLTGDYGYTF.

Here the CDR3 reads CASSGTGENSPLHF. The CDR3 DNA follows: TGTGCCAGCAGTGGTACAGGTGAGAATTCACCCCTCCACTTT. The chain employs TRBV27 and TRBJ1-6; weak D call: TRBD1 (5 bases). Deletions cut 5 bases from V and 7 bases from J, with 12 bases between. The germline gives CDR1 MNHEY, CDR2 SMNVEV (reference sequence). This CDR3 has 14 amino acids.

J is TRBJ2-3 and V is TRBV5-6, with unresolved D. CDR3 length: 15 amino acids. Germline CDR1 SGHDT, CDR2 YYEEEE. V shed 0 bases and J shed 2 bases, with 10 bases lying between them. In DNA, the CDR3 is TGTGCCAGCAGCTTGGAACCTCTTTTCACAGATACGCAGTATTTT. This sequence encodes CASSLEPLFTDTQYF.

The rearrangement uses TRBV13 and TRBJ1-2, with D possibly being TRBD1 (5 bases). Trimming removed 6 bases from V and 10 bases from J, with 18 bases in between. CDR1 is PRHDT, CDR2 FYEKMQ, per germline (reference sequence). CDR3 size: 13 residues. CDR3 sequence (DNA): TGTGCCAGCAGTTCAGTCGAGGGGCAGCACTACACCTTC. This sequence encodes CASSSVEGQHYTF.

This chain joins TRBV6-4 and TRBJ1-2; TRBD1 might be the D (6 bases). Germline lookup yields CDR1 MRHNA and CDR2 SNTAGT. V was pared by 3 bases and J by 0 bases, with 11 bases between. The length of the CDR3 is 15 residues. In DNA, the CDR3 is TGTGCCAGCAGTGAACAGGGCGGCTCTAACTATGGCTACACCTTC. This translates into CASSEQGGSNYGYTF.

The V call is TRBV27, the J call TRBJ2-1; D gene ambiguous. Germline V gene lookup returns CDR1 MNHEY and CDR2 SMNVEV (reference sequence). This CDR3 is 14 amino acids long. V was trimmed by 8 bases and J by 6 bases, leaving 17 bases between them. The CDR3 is CASGLRTGPNEQFF. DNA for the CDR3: TGTGCCAGCGGATTGCGGACCGGTCCCAATGAGCAGTTCTTC.

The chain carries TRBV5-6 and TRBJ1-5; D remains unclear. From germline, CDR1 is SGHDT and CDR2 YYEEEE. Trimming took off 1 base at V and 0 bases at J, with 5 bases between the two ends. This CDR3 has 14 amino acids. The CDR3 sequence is CASSLSSSNQPQHF. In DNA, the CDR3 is TGTGCCAGCAGCTTGTCAAGTAGCAATCAGCCCCAGCATTTT.

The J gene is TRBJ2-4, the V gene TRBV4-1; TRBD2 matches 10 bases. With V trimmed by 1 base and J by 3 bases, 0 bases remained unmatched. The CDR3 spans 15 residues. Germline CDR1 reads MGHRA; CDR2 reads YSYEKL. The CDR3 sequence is CASSQGTSGKNIQYF. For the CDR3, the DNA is TGCGCCAGCAGCCAAGGGACTAGCGGCAAAAACATTCAGTACTTC.

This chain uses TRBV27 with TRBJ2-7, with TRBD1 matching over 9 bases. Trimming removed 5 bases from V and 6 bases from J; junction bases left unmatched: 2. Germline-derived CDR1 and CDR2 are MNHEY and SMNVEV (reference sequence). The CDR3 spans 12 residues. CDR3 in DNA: TGTGCCAGCAGTACGACAGGGGGCGAGCAGTACTTC. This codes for CASSTTGGEQYF.

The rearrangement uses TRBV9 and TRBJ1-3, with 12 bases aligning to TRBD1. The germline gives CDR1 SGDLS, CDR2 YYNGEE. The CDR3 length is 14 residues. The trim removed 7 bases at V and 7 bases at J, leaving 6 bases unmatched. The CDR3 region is CASAGTGGENTIYF. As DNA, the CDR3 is TGTGCCAGCGCCGGGACAGGGGGCGAGAACACCATATATTTT.

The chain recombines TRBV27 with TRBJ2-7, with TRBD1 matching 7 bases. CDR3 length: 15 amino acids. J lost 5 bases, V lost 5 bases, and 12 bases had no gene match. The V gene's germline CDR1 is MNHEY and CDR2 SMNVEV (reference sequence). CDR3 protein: CASSRGGGWGDEQYF. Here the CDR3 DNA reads TGTGCCAGCAGTAGAGGGGGCGGATGGGGAGACGAGCAGTACTTC.

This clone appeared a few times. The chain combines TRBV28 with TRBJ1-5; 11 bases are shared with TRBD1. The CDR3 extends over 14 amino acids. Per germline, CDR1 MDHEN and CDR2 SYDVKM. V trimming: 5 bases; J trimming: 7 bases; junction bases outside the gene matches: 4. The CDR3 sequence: CASSLRTGGQPQHF. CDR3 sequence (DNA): TGTGCCAGCAGTCTACGGACAGGGGGCCAGCCCCAGCATTTT.

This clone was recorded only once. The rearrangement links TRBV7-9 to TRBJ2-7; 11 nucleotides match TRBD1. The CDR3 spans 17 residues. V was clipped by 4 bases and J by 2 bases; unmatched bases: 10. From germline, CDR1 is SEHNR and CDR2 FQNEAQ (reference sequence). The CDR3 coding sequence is TGTGCCAGCAGCTCCCCCTGGACAGGGGGCAAAACCTACGAGCAGTACTTC. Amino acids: CASSSPWTGGKTYEQYF.

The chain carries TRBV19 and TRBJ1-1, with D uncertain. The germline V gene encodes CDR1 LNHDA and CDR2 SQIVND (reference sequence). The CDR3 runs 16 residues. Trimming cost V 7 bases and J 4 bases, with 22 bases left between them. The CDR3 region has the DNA TGTGCCAGTACGGTATCGGGGTTGGGGTTCCGCACTGAAGCTTTCTTT. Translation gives CASTVSGLGFRTEAFF.

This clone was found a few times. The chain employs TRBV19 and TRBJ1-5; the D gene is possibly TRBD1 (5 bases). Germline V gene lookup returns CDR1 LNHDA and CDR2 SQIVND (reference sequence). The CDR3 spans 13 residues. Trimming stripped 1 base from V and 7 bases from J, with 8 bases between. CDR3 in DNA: TGTGCCAGTAGTATAGCCTGGGGGCAGCCCCAGCATTTT. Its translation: CASSIAWGQPQHF.

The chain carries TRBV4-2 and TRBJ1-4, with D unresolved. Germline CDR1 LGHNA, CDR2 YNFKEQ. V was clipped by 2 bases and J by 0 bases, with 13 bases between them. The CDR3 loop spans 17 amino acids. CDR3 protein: CASSQLWGGPTNEKLFF. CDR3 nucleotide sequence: TGTGCCAGCAGCCAACTCTGGGGTGGCCCAACTAATGAAAAACTGTTTTTT.

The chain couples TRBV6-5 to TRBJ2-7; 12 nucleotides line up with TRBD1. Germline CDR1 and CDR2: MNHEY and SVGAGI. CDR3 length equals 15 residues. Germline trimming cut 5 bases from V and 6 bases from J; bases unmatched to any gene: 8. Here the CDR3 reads CASSTAGTGGGEQYF. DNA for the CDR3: TGTGCCAGCAGTACCGCCGGGACAGGGGGCGGCGAGCAGTACTTC.

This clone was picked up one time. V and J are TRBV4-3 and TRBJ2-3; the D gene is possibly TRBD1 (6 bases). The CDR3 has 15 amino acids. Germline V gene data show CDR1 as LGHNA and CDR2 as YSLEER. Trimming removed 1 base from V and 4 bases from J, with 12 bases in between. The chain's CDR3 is CASSQVLQGADTQYF. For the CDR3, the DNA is TGCGCCAGCAGCCAAGTTTTACAGGGCGCAGATACGCAGTATTTT.

As DNA, the CDR3 is TGTGCCAGCAGCTTATTGGGACAGGGATTCTCCTACGAGCAGTACTTC. Its protein product is CASSLLGQGFSYEQYF. This chain uses TRBV7-2 with TRBJ2-7; the match to TRBD1 covers 9 bases. Germline values: CDR1 SGHTA, CDR2 FQGNSA. This CDR3 region has 16 residues. Losses at the gene ends were 2 bases for V and 0 bases for J; bases not matched to a gene: 5.

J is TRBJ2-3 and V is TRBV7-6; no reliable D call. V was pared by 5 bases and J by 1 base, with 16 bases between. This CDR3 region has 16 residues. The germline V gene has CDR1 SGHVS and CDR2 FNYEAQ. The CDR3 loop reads CASSTEWVLGTDTQYF. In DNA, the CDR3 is TGTGCCAGCAGCACAGAGTGGGTGCTTGGCACAGATACGCAGTATTTT. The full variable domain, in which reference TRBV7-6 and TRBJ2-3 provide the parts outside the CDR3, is GAGVSQSPRYKVTKRGQDVALRCDPISGHVSLYWYRQALGQGPEFLTYFNYEAQQDKSGLPNDRFSAERPEGSISTLTIQRTEQRDSAMYRCASSTEWVLGTDTQYFGPGTRLTVL.

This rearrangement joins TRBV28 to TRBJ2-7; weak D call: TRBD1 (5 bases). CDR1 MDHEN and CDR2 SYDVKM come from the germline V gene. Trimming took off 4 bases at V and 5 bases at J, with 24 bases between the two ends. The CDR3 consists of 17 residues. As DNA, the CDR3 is TGTGCCAGCAGTTCCCTAGGGGATCGGAAAGTTGACGACGAGCAGTACTTC. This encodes CASSSLGDRKVDDEQYF.

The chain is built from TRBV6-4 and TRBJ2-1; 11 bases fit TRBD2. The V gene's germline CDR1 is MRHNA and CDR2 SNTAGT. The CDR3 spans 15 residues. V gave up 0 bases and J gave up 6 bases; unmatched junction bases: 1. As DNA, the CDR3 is TGTGCCAGCAGTGACTCTAGCGGGGGGGCCAATGAGCAGTTCTTC. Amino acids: CASSDSSGGANEQFF.

As DNA, the CDR3 is TGTGCCTGGAGTTCGGATTCTGAAAAACTGTTTTTT. Translated, it gives CAWSSDSEKLFF. V and J are TRBV30 and TRBJ1-4; D is undetermined. Germline-derived CDR1 and CDR2 are GTSNPN and SVGIG (reference sequence). This CDR3 comprises 12 residues. V was shortened by 2 bases and J by 7 bases, with 8 bases between the two germline ends.

The CDR3 coding sequence is TGTGCCAGTAGTATTGGGACTCGGGGGAGGAACATTCAGTACTTC. It is translated as CASSIGTRGRNIQYF. The rearrangement joins TRBV19 to TRBJ2-4, with a possible D match to TRBD2 (6 bases). CDR3 length equals 15 residues. Germline CDR1 and CDR2: LNHDA and SQIVND (reference sequence). V was pared by 3 bases and J by 7 bases, with 16 bases between.

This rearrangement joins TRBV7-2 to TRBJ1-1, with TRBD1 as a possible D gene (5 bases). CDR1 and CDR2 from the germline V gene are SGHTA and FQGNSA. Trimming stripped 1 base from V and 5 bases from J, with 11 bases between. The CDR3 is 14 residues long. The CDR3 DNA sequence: TGTGCCAGCAGCTTAGAGGGGATGAGGACTGAAGCTTTCTTT. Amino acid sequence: CASSLEGMRTEAFF.

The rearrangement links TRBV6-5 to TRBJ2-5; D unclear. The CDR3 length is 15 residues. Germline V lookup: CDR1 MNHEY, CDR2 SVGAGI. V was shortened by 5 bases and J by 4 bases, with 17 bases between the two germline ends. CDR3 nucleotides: TGTGCCAGCAGTACGAATCCCGTAGGTGCAGAGACCCAGTACTTC. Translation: CASSTNPVGAETQYF.